This TCR beta chain emerged from a study of cytomegalovirus exposure and HLA in healthy donors. The donors were in the roughly 130-subject validation cohort, distinct from the 666-subject first cohort. After removal of 4 bases from V and 6 bases from J, the junction contained 19 bases not matched to a gene. CDR1 and CDR2 (germline): SGHNT, YENEEA. This CDR3 is built from 19 residues. Here immunoSEQ multiplex PCR was the method, and the copy in TCRdb shows in-frame clones only, minus some. The table has under 200,000 clones, 75% to 95% seen once. This TCR was sampled from a woman under 30 in good health and CMV-seropositive. The chain joins TRBV11-3 to TRBJ2-2, with TRBD1 matching 8 bases. The source material was PBMCs. The CDR3 coding sequence is TGTGCCAGCAGCTCGGCGGGCAGGGGGCGTGAGATAGGGTCCGGGGAGCTGTTTTTT. As protein: CASSSAGRGREIGSGELFF. Based on the CDR3 plus reference TRBV11-3 and TRBJ2-2, the full variable domain is EAGVVQSPRYKIIEKKQPVAFWCNPISGHNTLYWYLQNLGQGPELLIRYENEEAVDDSQLPKDRFSAERLKGVDSTLKIQPAELGDSAVYLCASSSAGRGREIGSGELFFGEGSRLTVL.